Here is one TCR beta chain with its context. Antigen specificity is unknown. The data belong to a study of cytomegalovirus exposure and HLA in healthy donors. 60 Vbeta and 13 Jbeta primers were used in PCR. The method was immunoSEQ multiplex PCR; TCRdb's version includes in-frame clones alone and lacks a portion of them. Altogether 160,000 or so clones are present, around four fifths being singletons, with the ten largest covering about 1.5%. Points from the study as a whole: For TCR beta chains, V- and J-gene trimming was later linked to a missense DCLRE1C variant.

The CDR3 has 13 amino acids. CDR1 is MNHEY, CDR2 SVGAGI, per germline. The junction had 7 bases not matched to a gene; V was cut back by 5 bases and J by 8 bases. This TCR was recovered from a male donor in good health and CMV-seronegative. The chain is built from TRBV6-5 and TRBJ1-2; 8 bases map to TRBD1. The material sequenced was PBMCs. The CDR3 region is CASSRITGGGYTF. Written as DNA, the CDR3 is TGTGCCAGCAGTCGAATAACAGGGGGGGGCTACACCTTC.